This T cell receptor beta chain was observed in a study of T-cell reconstitution after alpha-beta-depleted transplantation in children. Unique molecular identifiers were incorporated during preparation of the TCRbeta library. One entry per CDR3 protein results from TCRdb running MiXCR on the PCR reads. In the table there are roughly 590,000 distinct CDR3 sequences, 16% of which are singletons. The germline V gene has CDR1 DFQATT and CDR2 SNEGSKA (reference sequence). V was clipped by 5 bases and J by 2 bases; unmatched bases: 11. The CDR3 loop spans 16 amino acids. The chain recombines TRBV20-1 with TRBJ2-2; 7 nucleotides align to TRBD1. This specimen consisted of PBMCs from the stem cell graft donor, obtained from the stem cell graft. This sequence originates from a human donor who donated a stem cell graft to a child with acute myeloid leukemia. CDR3 nucleotides: TGCAGTGCTCTCCCACACGGGACAGCTAACACCGGGGAGCTGTTTTTT. Amino acid sequence: CSALPHGTANTGELFF.